This entry is about one TCR beta chain. The data were taken from a study of immune evolution from preneoplasia to lung adenocarcinoma. TCRdb's copy holds only in-frame clones and misses some; the assay was immunoSEQ multiplex PCR. This table holds about 9,100 clones, 70% to 90% found once. The germline V gene encodes CDR1 MDHEN and CDR2 SYDVKM. V was pared by 5 bases and J by 8 bases, with 8 bases of the junction left unmatched. The CDR3 totals 14 residues. Sequencing was performed on FFPE lung adenocarcinoma in situ tissue. The source of this sequence is a person aged 65-85 years with lung adenocarcinoma. The J gene is TRBJ2-1, the V gene TRBV28, with 8 bases aligning to TRBD2. CDR3 nucleotides: TGTGCCAGCAGTCGAGCGGGAGTGGGCGATGAGCAGTTCTTC. As protein: CASSRAGVGDEQFF.